Below, 28 T cell receptor beta chains from the same sample are listed, as sequenced in a study of blood T cell repertoires in COVID-19. Method: immunoSEQ multiplex PCR; TCRdb's copy keeps in-frame clones and lacks some. The sample records some 38,000 clones, 90% to 95% being singletons. The specimen was peripheral blood. Receptor source: a woman aged 25 to 39 in a cohort sampled during active COVID-19.

This clone has just one count. The gene calls are TRBV30 and TRBJ2-1; 12 bases fit TRBD2. V lost 0 bases to trimming and J lost 0 bases; unmatched junction nucleotides: 15. This CDR3 has 21 amino acids. From germline, CDR1 is GTSNPN and CDR2 SVGIG (reference sequence). The CDR3 here is CAWSVEYSLAGGPGSYNEQFF. CDR3 in DNA: TGTGCCTGGAGTGTAGAGTATTCCCTAGCGGGAGGGCCTGGCTCCTACAATGAGCAGTTCTTC.

The chain is built from TRBV4-3 and TRBJ2-1; tentatively, D is TRBD2 (7 bases). The CDR3 spans 15 residues. CDR1 LGHNA and CDR2 YSLEER come from the germline V gene. V lost 4 bases and J lost 4, with 14 bases in between. The DNA of the CDR3 is TGCGCCAGCAGCCCGGGAAAGGGGGGGTACAATGAGCAGTTCTTC. It specifies CASSPGKGGYNEQFF.

The chain uses TRBV28 and TRBJ2-5; 8 bases match TRBD2. Germline CDR1 MDHEN, CDR2 SYDVKM. This CDR3 is built from 15 residues. Trimming at V came to 6 bases and at J to 3 bases, leaving 9 bases not matched to a gene. The CDR3 is CASRGGGSGKETQYF. In nucleotides, the CDR3 is TGTGCCAGCAGAGGGGGTGGTAGCGGGAAAGAGACCCAGTACTTC.

The rearrangement joins TRBV27 to TRBJ1-2; tentative D call: TRBD1 (6 bases). Germline values: CDR1 MNHEY, CDR2 SMNVEV (reference sequence). V was pared by 0 bases and J by 5 bases, with 22 bases between. CDR3 length equals 18 residues. The CDR3 region is CASSLSSTPRGRGYGYTF. For the CDR3, the DNA is TGTGCCAGCAGTTTATCTTCCACTCCGAGAGGGAGGGGGTATGGCTACACCTTC.

This sequence joins TRBV7-2 and TRBJ1-5; TRBD1 matches at 9 bases. Germline V gene data show CDR1 as SGHTA and CDR2 as FQGNSA. Trimming took 2 bases from V and 7 from J; bases not matched to a gene: 12. CDR3 length: 17 residues. For the CDR3, the DNA is TGTGCCAGCAGCTTATATCGCCGGGACAGGGATAGGCAGCCCCAGCATTTT. Translation: CASSLYRRDRDRQPQHF.

The V and J genes are TRBV7-6 and TRBJ2-2; 7 bases fit TRBD2. The CDR3 has 16 amino acids. Per the germline V gene, CDR1 is SGHVS and CDR2 is FNYEAQ. The junction had 7 bases not matched to a gene; V was cut back by 0 bases and J by 6 bases. CDR3 in amino acids: CASSLASLRGAGELFF. The DNA of the CDR3 is TGTGCCAGCAGCTTAGCGAGTCTACGGGGGGCCGGGGAGCTGTTTTTT.

The chain couples TRBV5-1 to TRBJ2-2, with D perhaps TRBD1 (6 bases). Trimming left V 0 bases short and J 2 bases short, with 8 bases between. The CDR3 has 15 amino acids. Germline V lookup: CDR1 SGHRS, CDR2 YFSETQ. CDR3 nucleotide sequence: TGCGCCAGCAGCTTGGGGACAGAAAACACCGGGGAGCTGTTTTTT. Translated: CASSLGTENTGELFF.

The chain employs TRBV20-1 and TRBJ1-1, with no clear D. CDR1 is DFQATT, CDR2 SNEGSKA, per germline (reference sequence). V was clipped by 3 bases and J by 7 bases, with 3 bases between them. The CDR3 totals 9 residues. CDR3 coding DNA: TGCAGTGCTAGCCTTGAAGCTTTCTTT. This sequence encodes CSASLEAFF.

This chain connects TRBV28 to TRBJ2-2; possible D gene TRBD1, 6 bases. The CDR3 contains 13 residues. V lost 10 bases, J lost 6 bases, and 15 bases lay in between. CDR1 is MDHEN, CDR2 SYDVKM, per germline. CDR3 DNA: TGTGCCACCAACAGGGAGTGGGCCGGGGAGCTGTTTTTT. Translated: CATNREWAGELFF.

This chain links TRBV29-1 with TRBJ2-3; 7 nucleotides align to TRBD1. The CDR3 length is 14 residues. With V trimmed by 6 bases and J by 0 bases, 6 bases remained unmatched. From germline, CDR1 is SQVTM and CDR2 ANQGSEA. The CDR3: CSVRDRTSTDTQYF. The CDR3 DNA reads TGCAGCGTCCGGGACAGAACTAGCACAGATACGCAGTATTTT.

This rearrangement joins TRBV4-1 to TRBJ2-5, with 7 bases aligning to TRBD1. The CDR3 sequence is 17 residues long. V lost 0 bases and J lost 2; bases outside the gene matches: 9. Germline V gene data show CDR1 as MGHRA and CDR2 as YSYEKL. The CDR3 spells CASSQDSPGTVQETQYF. The CDR3 DNA sequence: TGCGCCAGCAGCCAAGATTCCCCCGGGACAGTACAAGAGACCCAGTACTTC.

This chain links TRBV6-5 with TRBJ1-3; perhaps TRBD1 as D (6 bases). With 6 bases removed from V and 0 bases from J, the gap between germline ends came to 12 bases. CDR1 MNHEY and CDR2 SVGAGI come from the germline V gene. CDR3 size: 15 residues. CDR3 nucleotides: TGTGCCAGCAGCGTTAAGACAGGCTCTGGAAACACCATATATTTT. Amino acid sequence: CASSVKTGSGNTIYF.

V usage is TRBV5-1 and J usage is TRBJ2-7; 9 bases are a match to TRBD2. Germline V gives CDR1 SGHRS, CDR2 YFSETQ. The CDR3 length is 15 residues. V lost 1 base, J lost 0 bases, and 2 bases stayed unmatched. CDR3 DNA sequence: TGCGCCAGCAGCTTGCGGACTAGCGTCTCCTACGAGCAGTACTTC. This translates into CASSLRTSVSYEQYF.

This chain connects TRBV6-2 or TRBV6-3 to TRBJ1-6, with TRBD1 matching 8 bases. The CDR3 length is 14 residues. The V gene's germline CDR1 is MNHEY and CDR2 SVGEGT. V lost 5 bases and J lost 9; bases outside the gene matches: 6. The CDR3 spells CASSKGQEASPLHF. CDR3 in DNA: TGTGCCAGCAGTAAGGGACAGGAGGCTTCACCCCTCCACTTT.

This clone was found once. J is TRBJ2-7 and V is TRBV27; D gene ambiguous. The CDR3 sequence is 13 residues long. V lost 3 bases to trimming and J lost 0 bases, with 6 bases between them. Germline lookup yields CDR1 MNHEY and CDR2 SMNVEV (reference sequence). The CDR3 DNA reads TGTGCCAGCAGTTTGATAGACTCCTACGAGCAGTACTTC. Protein sequence: CASSLIDSYEQYF.

The table lists this clone with a count of one. The chain uses TRBV12-5 and TRBJ2-3; D may be TRBD2 (5 bases). Trimming took off 2 bases at V and 6 bases at J, with 6 bases between the two ends. The CDR3 covers 12 residues. Germline CDR1 LGHNT, CDR2 FRNRAP. Here the CDR3 reads CASGLTGDTQYF. CDR3 nucleotides: TGTGCTAGTGGTTTGACGGGGGATACGCAGTATTTT. Supplemented by reference TRBV12-5 and TRBJ2-3, the full variable domain reads DARVTQTPRHKVTEMGQEVTMRCQPILGHNTVFWYRQTMMQGLELLAYFRNRAPLDDSGMPKDRFSAEMPDATLATLKIQPSEPRDSAVYFCASGLTGDTQYFGPGTRLTVL.

This clone has more than one count but fewer than ten. This chain links TRBV14 with TRBJ1-2; the D gene is possibly TRBD1 (6 bases). This CDR3 is built from 13 residues. The V gene's germline CDR1 is SGHDN and CDR2 FVKESK. V was clipped by 3 bases and J by 3 bases, with 8 bases between them. CDR3 protein: CASSQNRDYGYTF. As DNA, the CDR3 is TGTGCCAGCAGCCAGAACAGGGACTATGGCTACACCTTC.

The rearrangement links TRBV30 to TRBJ1-1; D is perhaps TRBD1 (5 bases). The length of the CDR3 is 12 residues. The V end was cut by 7 bases, the J end by 3 bases, with 12 bases between. The germline V gene encodes CDR1 GTSNPN and CDR2 SVGIG (reference sequence). The CDR3: CASTRRDTEAFF. CDR3 sequence (DNA): TGTGCCTCCACTCGCAGGGACACTGAAGCTTTCTTT.

The chain has TRBV15 and TRBJ1-5; maybe TRBD1 (5 bases). Trimming pared 4 bases from V and 5 bases from J, leaving 12 bases between. The germline gives CDR1 LNHNV, CDR2 YYDKDF (reference sequence). The CDR3 consists of 14 residues. Written as DNA, the CDR3 is TGTGCCACCAGCATGTCCAGGGAATATCAGCCCCAGCATTTT. Its translation: CATSMSREYQPQHF.

CDR3 bases: TGTGCCAGCAGCGTGACAGGGGGTACTGAAGCTTTCTTT. Translating gives CASSVTGGTEAFF. This chain connects TRBV9 to TRBJ1-1; TRBD1 matches at 9 bases. This CDR3 region has 13 residues. Germline V gives CDR1 SGDLS, CDR2 YYNGEE. V gave up 2 bases and J gave up 5 bases; unmatched junction bases: 1.

V is TRBV7-9 and J is TRBJ2-5, with a possible D match to TRBD1 (6 bases). This CDR3 is 14 amino acids long. V gave up 7 bases and J gave up 0 bases, with 12 bases separating them. Germline CDR1 SEHNR, CDR2 FQNEAQ (reference sequence). CDR3 sequence (DNA): TGTGCCAGCATCCTCGGACAGAACCAAGAGACCCAGTACTTC. Protein product: CASILGQNQETQYF.

CDR3 sequence: CATSDLEAESYNEQFF. In DNA form, the CDR3 reads TGTGCCACCAGTGATTTGGAGGCGGAGAGTTACAATGAGCAGTTCTTC. V gene TRBV24-1 combines with J gene TRBJ2-1, with D unresolved. CDR1 and CDR2 from the germline V gene are KGHDR and SFDVKD. The CDR3 extends over 16 amino acids. Deletions cut 0 bases from V and 4 bases from J, with 12 bases between.

This chain connects TRBV19 to TRBJ2-1, with 9 bases matching TRBD1. The germline V gene encodes CDR1 LNHDA and CDR2 SQIVND (reference sequence). V was clipped by 4 bases and J by 9 bases; unmatched bases: 7. CDR3 length: 14 residues. CDR3 in DNA: TGTGCCAGTAGTACCGGGACAGGGTTCACTGAGCAGTTCTTC. Amino acid sequence: CASSTGTGFTEQFF.

This clone was found once. This chain uses TRBV20-1 with TRBJ2-4; a possible D gene is TRBD2 (6 bases). Between the trimmed V and J ends, which lost 3 bases and 7 bases, there was a span of 16 bases. The CDR3 has 14 amino acids. Germline CDR1 is DFQATT and CDR2 is SNEGSKA (reference sequence). This chain's CDR3 is CSASALLARNIQYF. The CDR3 coding sequence is TGCAGTGCTAGTGCCCTCCTAGCGAGGAACATTCAGTACTTC.

Here the CDR3 DNA reads TGTGCCTGGAGTACTCGGGGCTCTGGGGCCAACGTCCTGACTTTC. This gives the protein CAWSTRGSGANVLTF. The V call is TRBV30, the J call TRBJ2-6; tentatively, D is TRBD2 (5 bases). Germline CDR1 reads GTSNPN; CDR2 reads SVGIG (reference sequence). CDR3 length equals 15 residues. Trimming took 2 bases from V and 0 from J, leaving 8 bases between them.

In this sample, this clone turned up once. This chain uses TRBV6-1 with TRBJ2-7; 10 bases line up with TRBD2. Looked up from germline, CDR1 is MNHNS and CDR2 is SASEGT. The CDR3 is 18 amino acids. V gave up 4 bases and J gave up 0 bases; unmatched junction bases: 12. The CDR3 DNA reads TGTGCCAGCAGTGCACTAGCGGGGTATAAATCTAGCTCCTACGAGCAGTACTTC. Amino acid sequence: CASSALAGYKSSSYEQYF.

The gene calls are TRBV3-1 (or the pseudogene TRBV3-2) and TRBJ2-5; D may be TRBD1 (5 bases). The V and J ends lost 4 bases and 1 base respectively, with 13 bases between them. The CDR3 is made up of 15 amino acids. The germline gives CDR1 LGHDT, CDR2 YNNKEL (reference sequence). The CDR3 nucleotides are TGTGCCAGCAGCCCTCCCCTAGACAGCCAAGAGACCCAGTACTTC. Residues: CASSPPLDSQETQYF.

V gene TRBV5-1 combines with J gene TRBJ1-2; 10 positions match TRBD1. J was trimmed by 3 bases and V by 4 bases; bases with no gene match: 6. CDR3 size: 15 residues. Germline CDR1 SGHRS, CDR2 YFSETQ. The CDR3 DNA reads TGCGCCAGCAGCATCGGACAGGGGGGCTACTATGGCTACACCTTC. It is translated as CASSIGQGGYYGYTF. The full variable domain, with the rest looked up from reference TRBV5-1 and TRBJ1-2, is KAGVTQTPRYLIKTRGQQVTLSCSPISGHRSVSWYQQTPGQGLQFLFEYFSETQRNKGNFPGRFSGRQFSNSRSEMNVSTLELGDSALYLCASSIGQGGYYGYTFGSGTRLTVV.